A selection of T cell receptor beta chains follows, all from one sample in a study of blood T cell repertoires in COVID-19. Profiling relied on immunoSEQ multiplex PCR, and the TCRdb table lists in-frame clones only, not all of them. The table has about 210,000 clones, around 86% seen once; the top ten hold 5.5% to 8.5%. Sequenced material: PBMCs or T cells enriched from blood (not recorded which). These receptors all stem from a man in his thirties or forties in a cohort exposed to, infected with or recovered from COVID-19 (not recorded which). Both conserved end residues are part of each CDR3. The order of the fields is D gene, V gene, J gene, clone size, CDR3 DNA, CDR3 protein. A D gene is named only where the DNA matches it firmly. The size field is filled for only some rows; it gives once, few, many or a size class.

>TRBD1|TRBV9|TRBJ2-5|NA
TGTGCCAGCAGCGTAGAGGACAGGTCACAAGAGACCCAGTACTTC
CASSVEDRSQETQYF
>TRBD1|TRBV10-1|TRBJ2-5|NA
TGCGCCAGCAGTGCTTCACACCCGGGACAGCAAAAAGAGACCCAGTACTTC
CASSASHPGQQKETQYF
>NA|TRBV14|TRBJ2-1|NA
TGTGCCAGCAGCCAAGCGTCTAGGAGAAATGAGCAGTTCTTC
CASSQASRRNEQFF
>TRBD1|TRBV5-8|TRBJ2-7|NA
TGTGCCAGCAGCGGCCCCCCTGGACAGGCCTCCTCCTACGAGCAGTACTTC
CASSGPPGQASSYEQYF
>NA|TRBV18|TRBJ1-2|few
TGTGCCAGCTCACCACTTCAGACAGTCTCCTTCTATGGCTACACCTTC
CASSPLQTVSFYGYTF
>NA|TRBV28|TRBJ1-5|NA
TGTGCCAGCAGTCCGCGGCGGGGCCGACAGCCCCAGCATTTT
CASSPRRGRQPQHF
>NA|TRBV3-1/TRBV3-2|TRBJ2-7|NA
TGTGCCAGCAGCCAAGATCTCGGGACTCTCTACGAGCAGTACTTC
CASSQDLGTLYEQYF
>NA|TRBV28|TRBJ1-1|NA
TGTGCCAGCATCTTGCCAGGCCGTGGGTCCACTGAAGCTTTCTTT
CASILPGRGSTEAFF
>NA|TRBV10-3|TRBJ1-2|NA
TGTGCCATCAGTGAGTCCCCCGTCTATGGCTACACCTTC
CAISESPVYGYTF
>TRBD1|TRBV28|TRBJ2-3|NA
TGTGCCAGCAGGCTCGGAGGGACAGGGGGCGGAGATACGCAGTATTTT
CASRLGGTGGGDTQYF
>NA|TRBV7-2|TRBJ2-1|NA
TGTGCCAGCAGCGTGGCCTGGGGGGATGAGCAGTTCTTC
CASSVAWGDEQFF
>TRBD1|TRBV6-5|TRBJ2-5|NA
TGTGCCAGCAGTTACTCGGGGACAGGGGAAGAGACCCAGTACTTC
CASSYSGTGEETQYF
>TRBD1|TRBV6-1|TRBJ1-3|NA
TGTGCCAGCAGTGATTCGGCCGGACAGGGGGTATATGGAAACACCATATATTTT
CASSDSAGQGVYGNTIYF
>NA|TRBV5-6|TRBJ2-3|many
TGTGCCAGCAGCTTGGCAGGGGGCACAGATACGCAGTATTTT
CASSLAGGTDTQYF
>TRBD2|TRBV7-3|TRBJ2-3|NA
TGTGCCAGCAGCTCTAGCGGGCTTCGCACAGATACGCAGTATTTT
CASSSSGLRTDTQYF
>NA|TRBV28|TRBJ2-7|NA
TGTGCCAGCAGCATTAGGCGGGGGCCTGGGCTCGAGCAGTACTTC
CASSIRRGPGLEQYF
>NA|TRBV9|TRBJ2-7|NA
TGTGCCGGCGAATGGACAGCAACCTACGAGCAGTACTTC
CAGEWTATYEQYF